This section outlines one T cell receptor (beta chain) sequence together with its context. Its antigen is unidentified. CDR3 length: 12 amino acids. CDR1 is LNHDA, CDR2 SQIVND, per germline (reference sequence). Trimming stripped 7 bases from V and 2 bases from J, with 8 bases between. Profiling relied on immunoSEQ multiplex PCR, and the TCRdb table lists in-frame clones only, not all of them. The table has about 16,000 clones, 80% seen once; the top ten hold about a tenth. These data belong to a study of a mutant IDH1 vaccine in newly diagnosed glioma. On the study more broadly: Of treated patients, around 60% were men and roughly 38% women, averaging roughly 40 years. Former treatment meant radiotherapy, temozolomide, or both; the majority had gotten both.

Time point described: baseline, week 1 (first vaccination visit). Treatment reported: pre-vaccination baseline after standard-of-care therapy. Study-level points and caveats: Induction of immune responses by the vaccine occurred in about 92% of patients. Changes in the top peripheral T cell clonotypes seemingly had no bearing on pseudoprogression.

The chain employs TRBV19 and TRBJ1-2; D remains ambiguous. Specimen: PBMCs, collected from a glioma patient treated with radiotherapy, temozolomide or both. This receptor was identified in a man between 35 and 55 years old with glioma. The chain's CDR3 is CASTTENYGYTF. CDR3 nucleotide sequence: TGTGCCAGTACCACTGAAAACTATGGCTACACCTTC. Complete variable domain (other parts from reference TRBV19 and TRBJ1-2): DGGITQSPKYLFRKEGQNVTLSCEQNLNHDAMYWYRQDPGQGLRLIYYSQIVNDFQKGDIAEGYSVSREKKESFPLTVTSAQKNPTAFYLCASTTENYGYTFGSGTRLTVV.